This is a list of T cell receptor beta chains from one sample in a study of blood T cell repertoires in COVID-19. The assay was immunoSEQ multiplex PCR, and TCRdb's table has in-frame clones only and misses some. The table shows tens of thousands of clones, with 79% occurring only once. The sequenced sample consisted of peripheral blood. These receptor sequences come from a woman aged 80 or over with acute or convalescent COVID-19. The CDR3 runs from the conserved cysteine through the conserved F or W. A D gene is named only where the DNA matches it firmly. Where a row states a size, it is once, few, many or the class of an expanded clone; other rows omit it.

d_gene	v_gene	abundance	j_gene	CDR3aa	CDR3nt
TRBD1	TRBV28	NA	TRBJ1-1	CASRPTGGNTEAFF	TGTGCCAGCAGGCCCACAGGGGGGAACACTGAAGCTTTCTTT
NA	TRBV15	NA	TRBJ1-1	CATSRAWVGGAFF	TGTGCCACCAGCAGGGCATGGGTGGGAGGAGCTTTCTTT
NA	TRBV13	NA	TRBJ2-6	CASSSGSSGANVLTF	TGTGCCAGCAGCTCCGGGTCCTCTGGGGCCAACGTCCTGACTTTC
TRBD1	TRBV7-8	few	TRBJ2-1	CASSLVRGTGEQFF	TGTGCCAGCAGCTTAGTCCGGGGGACAGGTGAGCAGTTCTTC
NA	TRBV27	NA	TRBJ1-1	CASSLLANTEAFF	TGTGCCAGCAGTTTATTGGCAAACACTGAAGCTTTCTTT
TRBD1	TRBV10-3	NA	TRBJ1-2	CAISADRGTNYGYTF	TGTGCCATCAGCGCCGACAGGGGCACTAACTATGGCTACACCTTC
TRBD1	TRBV28	NA	TRBJ1-1	CASSTARTGNTEAFF	TGTGCCAGCAGTACAGCCCGGACAGGGAACACTGAAGCTTTCTTT
NA	TRBV5-1	NA	TRBJ2-4	CASSLGIGVRAKNIQYF	TGCGCCAGCAGCTTGGGGATAGGGGTGAGGGCCAAAAACATTCAGTACTTC
NA	TRBV14	NA	TRBJ2-1	CASSQVSSRRYNEQFF	TGTGCCAGCAGCCAAGTCTCCTCTCGCAGATACAATGAGCAGTTCTTC
TRBD1	TRBV6-2/TRBV6-3	NA	TRBJ2-1	CASSADRVPNEQFF	TGTGCCAGCAGTGCTGACAGGGTGCCGAATGAGCAGTTCTTC
NA	TRBV6-4	NA	TRBJ2-6	CASSDQGNGANVLTF	TGTGCCAGCAGTGACCAGGGGAACGGGGCCAACGTCCTGACTTTC
NA	TRBV11-2	NA	TRBJ2-5	CASSLEGRVGETQYF	TGTGCCAGCAGCTTAGAGGGCAGGGTCGGGGAGACCCAGTACTTC
TRBD2	TRBV18	NA	TRBJ2-1	CASSLELARSNEQFF	TGTGCCAGCTCACTAGAACTAGCGAGGAGCAATGAGCAGTTCTTC
TRBD1	TRBV5-5	NA	TRBJ1-1	CASSLTGTGNTEAFF	TGTGCCAGCAGCTTGACCGGGACAGGGAACACTGAAGCTTTCTTT
NA	TRBV21-1	NA	TRBJ1-4	CASRDRGANEKLFF	TGTGCCAGCAGAGACAGGGGAGCTAATGAAAAACTGTTTTTT
NA	TRBV18	NA	TRBJ2-7	CASSQLSIGGEQYF	TGTGCCAGCTCACAACTATCTATCGGGGGCGAGCAGTACTTC
NA	TRBV5-4	NA	TRBJ2-5	CASSLDLQRSGETQYF	TGTGCCAGCAGCCTCGACCTTCAGCGGTCCGGAGAGACCCAGTACTTC